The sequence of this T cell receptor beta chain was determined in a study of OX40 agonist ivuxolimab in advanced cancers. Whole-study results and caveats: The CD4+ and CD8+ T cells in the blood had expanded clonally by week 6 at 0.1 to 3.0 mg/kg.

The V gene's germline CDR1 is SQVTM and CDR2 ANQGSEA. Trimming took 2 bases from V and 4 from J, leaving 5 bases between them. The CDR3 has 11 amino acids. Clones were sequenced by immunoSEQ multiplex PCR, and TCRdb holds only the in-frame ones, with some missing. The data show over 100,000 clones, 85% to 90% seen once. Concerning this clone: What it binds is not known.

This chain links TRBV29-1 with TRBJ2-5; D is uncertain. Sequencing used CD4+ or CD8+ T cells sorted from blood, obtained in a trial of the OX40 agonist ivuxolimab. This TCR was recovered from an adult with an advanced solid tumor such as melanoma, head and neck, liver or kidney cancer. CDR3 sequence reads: CSVEQIETQYF. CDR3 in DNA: TGCAGCGTTGAACAGATAGAGACCCAGTACTTC.